This T cell receptor beta chain was identified during a study of Graves' ophthalmopathy and Graves' hyperthyroidism. As the template, RNA transcripts were used to amplify TCR beta CDR3 regions. A first-round RT-PCR used HTBI primers, followed by a second-round multiplex PCR. TCRdb re-analysed the multiplex PCR reads in MiXCR, keeping a single row per CDR3 protein. The sample has tens of thousands of distinct CDR3 sequences, roughly 50% seen once. Whole-study results and caveats: Blood shared most expanded thyroid clonotypes above 0.001 frequency.

In this sample, this clonotype turned up a few times. What it binds is unknown. The CDR3 runs 18 residues. Trimming cost V 5 bases and J 6 bases; bases outside gene matches: 18. Germline V gives CDR1 MNHEY, CDR2 SMNVEV (reference sequence). The chain is built from TRBV27 and TRBJ2-3; 9 bases agree with TRBD2. The sample comprised peripheral blood. The receptor comes from an adult woman with stable Graves' hyperthyroidism. The CDR3 here is CASSRRPGAGGPGDTQYF. CDR3 nucleotides: TGTGCCAGCAGTCGCAGGCCCGGGGCGGGAGGGCCGGGGGATACGCAGTATTTT.